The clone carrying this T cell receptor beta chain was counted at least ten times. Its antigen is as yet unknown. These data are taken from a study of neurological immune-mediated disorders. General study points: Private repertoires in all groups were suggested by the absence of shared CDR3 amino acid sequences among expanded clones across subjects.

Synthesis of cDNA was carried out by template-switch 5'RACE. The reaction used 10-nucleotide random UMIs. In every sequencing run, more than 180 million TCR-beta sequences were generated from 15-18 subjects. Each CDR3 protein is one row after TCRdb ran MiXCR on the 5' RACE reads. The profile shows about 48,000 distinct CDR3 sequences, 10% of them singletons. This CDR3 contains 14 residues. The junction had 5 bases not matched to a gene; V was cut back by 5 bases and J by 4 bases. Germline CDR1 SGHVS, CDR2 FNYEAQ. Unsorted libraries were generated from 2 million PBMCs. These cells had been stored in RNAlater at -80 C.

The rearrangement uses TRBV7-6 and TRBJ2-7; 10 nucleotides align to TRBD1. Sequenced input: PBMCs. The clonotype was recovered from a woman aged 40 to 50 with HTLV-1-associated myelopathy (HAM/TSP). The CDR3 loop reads CASSPRDRGYEQYF. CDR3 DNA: TGTGCCAGCAGCCCCAGGGACAGGGGATACGAGCAGTACTTC.